This TCR beta chain was found in a study of T cells expressing NK-cell markers. Study as a whole: CD3+CD56+NKG2C+, CD3+CD56+NKG2C- and CD3+CD56-NKG2C+ T cells, once sorted, supplied the TCR beta repertoires. The eight sequenced donors comprised seven who were HCMV-seropositive and one who was seronegative.

Study-level findings and limits: The share of CD8+ T cells held by dominant NKG2C+ clonotypes was about 1.0-8% in more than 5 donors. The CD3+CD56-NKG2C+ fraction was also led by these clonotypes in a few donors.

Using the 5' RACE reads, TCRdb records one entry per CDR3 protein without DNA. Here the sample table reports 150,000 to 180,000 distinct CDR3 sequences. In the case of this clonotype: Antigen: not known.

CDR3 length: 15 amino acids. Germline V lookup: CDR1 MNHEY, CDR2 SMNVEV (reference sequence). The origin of this receptor is a woman aged 45 to 65 in good health. The chain recombines TRBV27 with TRBJ2-2; TCRdb gives TRBD1 as the D gene, but with no DNA this cannot be confirmed. Source material: blood T cells: a sorted CD56 or NKG2C T cell subset, CD4+ or CD8+ T cells, or bulk PBMC T cells (not recorded which). The CDR3 reads CASPGGQGNNGELFF.